A selection of T cell receptor beta chains follows, all from one sample in a study of T cell responses to AZD1222 COVID-19 vaccine. TCRdb's table, derived via immunoSEQ multiplex PCR, lists solely in-frame clones and lacks some. The sample holds about 73,000 clones, approximately 89% seen once. The source was peripheral blood, collected 28 days after the second AZD1222 dose. These receptors all come from an adult who received the AZD1222 COVID-19 vaccine. Each CDR3 is given with its conserved first and last residue. The D gene is left open where the match is weak. Clone size is not always given. Where it is, it says once, few, many or a class for expanded clones.

d_call	v_call	clone_size	j_call	cdr3_aa	cdr3_nt
TRBD1	TRBV19	NA	TRBJ2-3	CASSSIGQAGDLTDTQYF	TGTGCCAGTAGCTCGATAGGACAGGCTGGGGATCTCACAGATACGCAGTATTTT
NA	TRBV4-1	NA	TRBJ1-2	CASSQVSEGYTF	TGCGCCAGCAGCCAAGTGTCCGAGGGCTACACCTTC
TRBD1	TRBV3-1/TRBV3-2	NA	TRBJ2-5	CASSHQTGWGETQYF	TGTGCCAGCAGCCACCAGACAGGGTGGGGAGAGACCCAGTACTTC
NA	TRBV18	NA	TRBJ1-1	CASSPIQGSATEAFF	TGTGCCAGCTCACCTATTCAGGGGTCGGCCACTGAAGCTTTCTTT
NA	TRBV28	NA	TRBJ2-3	CASSLPSGAPGGAQYF	TGTGCCAGCAGTCTTCCCTCGGGGGCCCCAGGCGGGGCGCAGTATTTT
TRBD1	TRBV4-2	NA	TRBJ1-5	CASSQGGTVYSNQPQHF	TGTGCCAGCAGCCAAGGCGGGACAGTCTATAGCAATCAGCCCCAGCATTTT
NA	TRBV6-2/TRBV6-3	NA	TRBJ2-1	CASRYSYLNNEQFF	TGTGCCAGCAGATACAGTTACCTAAACAATGAGCAGTTCTTC
NA	TRBV3-1/TRBV3-2	NA	TRBJ1-2	CASSQTPRTLTGGYTF	TGTGCCAGCAGCCAAACCCCACGGACGCTTACGGGGGGCTACACCTTC
NA	TRBV2	once	TRBJ1-1	CASSLDPWNTEAFF	TGTGCCAGCAGTTTGGACCCGTGGAACACTGAAGCTTTCTTT
TRBD1	TRBV7-2	NA	TRBJ1-5	CASSLGDSGQPQHF	TGTGCCAGCAGCTTAGGGGACAGCGGGCAGCCCCAGCATTTT
NA	TRBV7-2	NA	TRBJ1-3	CASSFPGRGGNTIYF	TGTGCCAGCAGCTTCCCGGGACGGGGGGGGAACACCATATATTTT
NA	TRBV6-6	NA	TRBJ1-2	CASSYNGGNYGYTF	TGTGCCAGCAGTTACAATGGGGGCAACTATGGCTACACCTTC
NA	TRBV6-4	NA	TRBJ1-1	CASSGVRRRDTEAFF	TGTGCCAGCAGTGGAGTCCGGAGGAGGGACACTGAAGCTTTCTTT
TRBD1	TRBV2	NA	TRBJ1-3	CASTQFLTGGTGNTIYF	TGTGCCAGCACACAGTTCTTGACAGGGGGGACTGGAAACACCATATATTTT
NA	TRBV11-3	few	TRBJ2-1	CASSILGGGFSYNEQFF	TGTGCCAGCAGCATACTAGGGGGGGGCTTCTCCTACAATGAGCAGTTCTTC
NA	TRBV18	NA	TRBJ1-4	CASSPLTGTNEKLFF	TGTGCCAGCTCACCCCTGACAGGAACTAATGAAAAACTGTTTTTT
NA	TRBV28	NA	TRBJ1-4	CASSHQDTPTNEKLFF	TGTGCCAGCAGCCACCAGGACACACCAACTAATGAAAAACTGTTTTTT
TRBD1	TRBV19	NA	TRBJ2-2	CASSIPQGARFTGELFF	TGTGCCAGTAGTATACCCCAGGGGGCCAGGTTCACCGGGGAGCTGTTTTTT
NA	TRBV19	NA	TRBJ2-1	CASSSSGPYNEQFF	TGTGCCAGTAGTAGTAGCGGACCCTACAATGAGCAGTTCTTC
NA	TRBV5-4	NA	TRBJ2-2	CATTAGTGELFF	TGTGCCACCACGGCGGGCACCGGGGAGCTGTTTTTT
NA	TRBV29-1	NA	TRBJ1-5	CSWGAGVGQPQHF	TGCAGCTGGGGGGCAGGGGTAGGCCAGCCCCAGCATTTT
NA	TRBV7-2	once	TRBJ1-2	CASSLDRALGTF	TGTGCCAGCAGCTTAGATCGGGCGTTGGGCACCTTC
NA	TRBV6-5	NA	TRBJ1-2	CASRRTANYGYTF	TGTGCCAGCAGACGGACAGCTAACTATGGCTACACCTTC
TRBD1	TRBV25-1	NA	TRBJ1-3	CASSARTGKGNTIYF	TGTGCCAGCAGTGCCCGGACAGGGAAAGGAAACACCATATATTTT
TRBD2	TRBV5-1	NA	TRBJ2-2	CASSLLAGVGTGELFF	TGCGCCAGCAGCTTACTAGCGGGAGTAGGAACCGGGGAGCTGTTTTTT
TRBD2	TRBV9	few	TRBJ2-2	CASSPSGGSGELFF	TGTGCCAGCAGCCCTTCGGGGGGGTCCGGGGAGCTGTTTTTT
TRBD2	TRBV5-1	NA	TRBJ2-3	CASSLLAGSTDTQYF	TGCGCCAGCAGCCTTTTAGCGGGGAGCACAGATACGCAGTATTTT
NA	TRBV30	NA	TRBJ2-2	CAWSQNFFGELFF	TGTGCCTGGAGTCAAAACTTCTTCGGGGAGCTGTTTTTT
NA	TRBV19	NA	TRBJ2-6	CASSISGFGANVLTF	TGTGCCAGTAGTATTTCAGGATTTGGGGCCAACGTCCTGACTTTC
NA	TRBV30	NA	TRBJ1-5	CAWSVTPLIYSNQPQHF	TGTGCCTGGAGTGTGACTCCGCTGATATATAGCAATCAGCCCCAGCATTTT
NA	TRBV9	NA	TRBJ2-1	CASSVGGRGSSYNEQFF	TGTGCCAGCAGCGTAGGGGGGCGGGGAAGCTCCTACAATGAGCAGTTCTTC
TRBD1	TRBV27	NA	TRBJ1-6	CASSKPSTGGNSPLHF	TGTGCCAGCAGTAAACCCTCGACAGGGGGGAACTCACCCCTCCACTTT
NA	TRBV2	NA	TRBJ1-6	CASSPQDKINSPLHF	TGTGCCAGCAGTCCCCAGGATAAAATTAATTCACCCCTCCACTTT
TRBD2	TRBV28	NA	TRBJ2-7	CASREAGGPGYEQYF	TGTGCCAGCAGAGAAGCGGGGGGGCCCGGGTACGAGCAGTACTTC
NA	TRBV6-5	NA	TRBJ1-3	CASSYGQLGNTIYF	TGTGCCAGCAGTTATGGGCAGCTTGGAAACACCATATATTTT
NA	TRBV24-1	NA	TRBJ2-1	CATSEGRSYNEQFF	TGTGCCACCAGTGAGGGACGCTCCTACAATGAGCAGTTCTTC
NA	TRBV4-3	NA	TRBJ1-6	CASSQEHPGGSSYNSPLHF	TGCGCCAGCAGCCAAGAACATCCGGGGGGGAGCTCCTATAATTCACCCCTCCACTTT
NA	TRBV28	NA	TRBJ2-2	CASSLYTGELFF	TGTGCCAGCAGTTTATACACCGGGGAGCTGTTTTTT
TRBD1	TRBV19	NA	TRBJ1-3	CTTDRASGNTIYF	TGTACCACAGACAGGGCGTCTGGAAACACCATATATTTT
NA	TRBV27	NA	TRBJ1-3	CASCPTGRSGNTIYF	TGTGCCAGCTGCCCGACAGGCCGCTCTGGAAACACCATATATTTT
NA	TRBV27	NA	TRBJ2-1	CASSYQSMTGRDNEQFF	TGTGCCAGCAGTTACCAATCTATGACGGGACGCGACAATGAGCAGTTCTTC